The table lists the clone carrying this TCR beta chain with many counts. No antigen is known for it. This sample is part of a study of human T cells and chemical hapten exposure. Broader study findings: The donor cohort had alopecia, so its immune response may not match that of healthy people. With regard to DPC sensitization, TCRs above 1 in 1000 frequency did not change.

Time point given: patch test 2, 6 weeks after DPC sensitization. Treatment given: therapeutic diphenylcyclopropenone sensitization with weekly scalp DPC. TCRdb used MiXCR to reprocess the RACE reads, holding one entry per CDR3 protein. The table lists more than 60,000 distinct CDR3 sequences, around 10% of them singletons. The source is a woman aged 45-59 years with alopecia areata. Some clones in this sample may be carry-over from other donors' samples. The sequenced sample was whole blood, obtained in connection with sensitization to the hapten diphenylcyclopropenone (DPC).

CDR3 nucleotides: TGCAGCGTTGGTAGCGGAGCTAACACCGGGGAGCTGTTTTTT. It yields the protein CSVGSGANTGELFF. The chain recombines TRBV29-1 with TRBJ2-2; D may be TRBD2 (6 bases). This CDR3 region has 14 residues. Trimming removed 4 bases from V and 2 bases from J, with 11 bases in between. Germline V gives CDR1 SQVTM, CDR2 ANQGSEA.